This T cell receptor beta chain emerged from a study of PD-L1 blockade in urothelial cancer. Looking at the study overall: Timepoints chosen for blood analysis were 3 weeks (second dose) and 6 weeks after treatment start.

Only a few counts were recorded for this clone. CDR3 length: 14 amino acids. With V trimmed by 5 bases and J by 6 bases, 6 bases remained unmatched. CDR1 is SGHVS and CDR2 is FNYEAQ in the germline V gene. As for time point: pretreatment peripheral blood. The method was immunoSEQ multiplex PCR; TCRdb's version includes in-frame clones alone and lacks a portion of them. The repertoire holds approximately 50,000 clones, with around four fifths as singletons. Material: PBMCs, obtained around atezolizumab (anti-PD-L1) treatment. The rearrangement joins TRBV7-6 to TRBJ1-5; 8 bases fit TRBD1. The TCR originated in a man aged 65 to 85 with urothelial cancer. The CDR3 is CASSPGRGLQPQHF. In DNA, the CDR3 is TGTGCCAGCAGCCCCGGCAGGGGGCTTCAGCCCCAGCATTTT.